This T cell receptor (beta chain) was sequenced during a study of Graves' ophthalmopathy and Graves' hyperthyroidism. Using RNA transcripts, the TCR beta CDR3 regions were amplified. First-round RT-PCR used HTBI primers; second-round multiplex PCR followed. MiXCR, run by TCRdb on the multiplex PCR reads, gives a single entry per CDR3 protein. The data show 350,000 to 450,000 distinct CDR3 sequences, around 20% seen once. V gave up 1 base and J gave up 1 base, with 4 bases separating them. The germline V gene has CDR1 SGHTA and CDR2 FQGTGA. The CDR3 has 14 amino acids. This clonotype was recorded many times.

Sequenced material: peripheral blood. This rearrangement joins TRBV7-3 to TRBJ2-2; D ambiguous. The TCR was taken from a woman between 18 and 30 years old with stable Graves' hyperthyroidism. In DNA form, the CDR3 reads TGTGCCAGCAGCTTAAGCCTGAACACCGGGGAGCTGTTTTTT. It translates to CASSLSLNTGELFF.